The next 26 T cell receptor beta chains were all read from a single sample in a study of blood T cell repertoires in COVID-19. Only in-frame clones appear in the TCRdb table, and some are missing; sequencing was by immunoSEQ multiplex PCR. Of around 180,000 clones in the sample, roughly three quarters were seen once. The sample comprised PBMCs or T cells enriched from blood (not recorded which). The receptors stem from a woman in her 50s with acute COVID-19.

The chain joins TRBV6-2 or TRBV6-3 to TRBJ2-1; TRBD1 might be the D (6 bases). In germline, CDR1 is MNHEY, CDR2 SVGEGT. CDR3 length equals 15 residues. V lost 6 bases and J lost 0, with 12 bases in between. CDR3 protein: CASSRQVISYNEQFF. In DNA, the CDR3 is TGTGCCAGCAGCAGACAGGTTATCTCCTACAATGAGCAGTTCTTC.

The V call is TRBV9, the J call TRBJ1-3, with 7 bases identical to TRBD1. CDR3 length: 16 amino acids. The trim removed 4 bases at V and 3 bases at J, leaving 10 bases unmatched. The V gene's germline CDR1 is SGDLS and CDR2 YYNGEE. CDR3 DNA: TGTGCCAGCAGCCCCCGACAGGGCAGAATTGGAAACACCATATATTTT. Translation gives CASSPRQGRIGNTIYF.

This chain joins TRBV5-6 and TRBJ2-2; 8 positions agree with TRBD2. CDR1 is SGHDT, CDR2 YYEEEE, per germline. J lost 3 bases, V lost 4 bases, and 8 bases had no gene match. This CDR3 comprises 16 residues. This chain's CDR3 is CASSPMAGGDTGELFF. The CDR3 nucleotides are TGTGCCAGCAGCCCTATGGCGGGGGGTGACACCGGGGAGCTGTTTTTT.

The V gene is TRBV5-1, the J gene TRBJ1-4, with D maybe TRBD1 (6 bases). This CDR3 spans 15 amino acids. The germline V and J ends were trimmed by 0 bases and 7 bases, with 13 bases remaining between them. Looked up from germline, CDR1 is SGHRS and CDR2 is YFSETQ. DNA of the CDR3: TGCGCCAGCAGCTTGGCCAACAGGGCGGGTGAAAAACTGTTTTTT. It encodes CASSLANRAGEKLFF.

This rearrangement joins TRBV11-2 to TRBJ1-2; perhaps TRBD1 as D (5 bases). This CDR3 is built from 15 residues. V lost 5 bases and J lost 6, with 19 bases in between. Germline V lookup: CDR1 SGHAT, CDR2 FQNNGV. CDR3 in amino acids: CASSSPRAGRHGYTF. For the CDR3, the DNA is TGTGCCAGCAGCAGCCCCCGTGCGGGGCGACATGGCTACACCTTC.

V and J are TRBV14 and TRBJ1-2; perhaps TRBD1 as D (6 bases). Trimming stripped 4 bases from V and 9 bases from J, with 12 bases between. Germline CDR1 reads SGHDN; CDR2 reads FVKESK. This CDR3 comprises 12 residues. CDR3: CASSPGDRSYTF. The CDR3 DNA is TGTGCCAGCAGCCCAGGGGATCGTAGCTACACCTTC.

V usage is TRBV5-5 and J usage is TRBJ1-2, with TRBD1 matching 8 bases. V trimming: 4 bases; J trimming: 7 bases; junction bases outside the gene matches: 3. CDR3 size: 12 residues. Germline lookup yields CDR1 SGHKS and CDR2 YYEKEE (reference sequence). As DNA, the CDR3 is TGTGCCAGCAGCCAGGACAGGGCTGGCTACACCTTC. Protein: CASSQDRAGYTF.

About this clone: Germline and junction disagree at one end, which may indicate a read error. The CDR3: CASSLGMRSLREKLFF. The CDR3 DNA follows: TGTGCTAGCAGCTTAGGAATGAGGAGTCTGCGTGAAAAACTGTTTTTT. The chain employs TRBV7-7 and TRBJ1-4, with D uncertain. Germline values: CDR1 SSHAT, CDR2 FNYEAQ (reference sequence). There are 16 residues in the CDR3.

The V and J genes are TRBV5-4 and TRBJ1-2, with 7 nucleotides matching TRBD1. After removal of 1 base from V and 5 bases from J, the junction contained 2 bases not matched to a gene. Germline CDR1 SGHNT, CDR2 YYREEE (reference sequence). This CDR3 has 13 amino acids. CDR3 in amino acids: CASSLPGGYGYTF. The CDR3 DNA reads TGTGCCAGCAGCTTGCCAGGGGGGTATGGCTACACCTTC.

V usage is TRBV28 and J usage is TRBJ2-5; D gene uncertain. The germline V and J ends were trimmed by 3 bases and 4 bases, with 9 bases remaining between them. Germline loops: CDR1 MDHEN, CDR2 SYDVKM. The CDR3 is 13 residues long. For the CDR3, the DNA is TGTGCCAGCAGTTTGCCAGGAAGAGAGACCCAGTACTTC. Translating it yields CASSLPGRETQYF.

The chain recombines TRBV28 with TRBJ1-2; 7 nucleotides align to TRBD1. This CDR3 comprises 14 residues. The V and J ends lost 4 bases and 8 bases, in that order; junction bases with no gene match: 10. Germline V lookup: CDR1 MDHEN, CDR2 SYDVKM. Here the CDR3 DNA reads TGTGCCAGCAGTTCTTCTCAGGGGGGCCAGGGCTACACCTTC. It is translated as CASSSSQGGQGYTF.

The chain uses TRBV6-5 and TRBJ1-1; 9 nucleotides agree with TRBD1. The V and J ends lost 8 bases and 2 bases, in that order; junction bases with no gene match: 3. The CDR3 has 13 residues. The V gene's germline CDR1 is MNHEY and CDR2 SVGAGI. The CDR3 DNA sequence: TGTGCCAGCTACAGGGGGCTAAACACTGAAGCTTTCTTT. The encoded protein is CASYRGLNTEAFF.

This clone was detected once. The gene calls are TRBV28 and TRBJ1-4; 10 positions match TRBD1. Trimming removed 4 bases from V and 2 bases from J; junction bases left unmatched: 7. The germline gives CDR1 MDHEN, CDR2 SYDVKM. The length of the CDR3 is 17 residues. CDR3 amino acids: CASSWTGGAVTNEKLFF. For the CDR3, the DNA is TGTGCCAGCAGTTGGACAGGGGGGGCGGTGACTAATGAAAAACTGTTTTTT.

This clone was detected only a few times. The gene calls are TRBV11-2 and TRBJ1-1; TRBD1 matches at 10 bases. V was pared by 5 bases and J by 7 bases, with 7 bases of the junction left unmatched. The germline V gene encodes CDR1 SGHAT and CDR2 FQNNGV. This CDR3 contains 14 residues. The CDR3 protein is CASSQPGTGVEAFF. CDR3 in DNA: TGTGCCAGCAGCCAGCCCGGGACAGGGGTTGAAGCTTTCTTT. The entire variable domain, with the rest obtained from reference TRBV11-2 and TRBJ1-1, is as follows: EAGVAQSPRYKIIEKRQSVAFWCNPISGHATLYWYQQILGQGPKLLIQFQNNGVVDDSQLPKDRFSAERLKGVDSTLKIQPAKLEDSAVYLCASSQPGTGVEAFFGQGTRLTVV.

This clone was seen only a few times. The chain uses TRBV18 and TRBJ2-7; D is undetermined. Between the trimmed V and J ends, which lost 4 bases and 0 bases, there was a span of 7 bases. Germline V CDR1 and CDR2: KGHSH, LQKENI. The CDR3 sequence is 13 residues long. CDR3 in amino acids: CASSLQSSYEQYV. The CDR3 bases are TGTGCCAGCTCACTACAGAGCTCCTACGAGCAGTACGTC.

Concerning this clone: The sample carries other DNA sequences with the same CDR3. The DNA for the CDR3 is TGTGCCAGCTCACCAGGACAGATTAGCAATCAGCCCCAGCATTTT. Protein sequence: CASSPGQISNQPQHF. The gene calls are TRBV18 and TRBJ1-5; possible D gene TRBD1, 6 bases. The CDR3 loop spans 15 amino acids. Germline CDR1 and CDR2: KGHSH and LQKENI. V lost 2 bases and J lost 0, with 8 bases in between.

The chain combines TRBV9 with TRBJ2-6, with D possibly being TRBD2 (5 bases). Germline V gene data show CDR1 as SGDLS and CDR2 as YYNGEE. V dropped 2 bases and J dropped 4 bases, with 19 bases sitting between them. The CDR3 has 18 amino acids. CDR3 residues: CASSVQLREGSGANVLTF. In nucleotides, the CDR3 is TGTGCCAGCAGCGTCCAGCTCCGAGAGGGATCAGGGGCCAACGTCCTGACTTTC. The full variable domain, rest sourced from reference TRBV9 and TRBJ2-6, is DSGVTQTPKHLITATGQRVTLRCSPRSGDLSVYWYQQSLDQGLQFLIQYYNGEERAKGNILERFSAQQFPDLHSELNLSSLELGDSALYFCASSVQLREGSGANVLTFGAGSRLTVL.

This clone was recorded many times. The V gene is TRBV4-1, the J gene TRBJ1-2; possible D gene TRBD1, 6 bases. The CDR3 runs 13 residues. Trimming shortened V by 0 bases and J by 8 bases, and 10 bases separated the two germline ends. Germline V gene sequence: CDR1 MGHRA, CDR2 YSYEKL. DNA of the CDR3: TGCGCCAGCAGCCAAGAGGGGGCGCGAGGCTACACCTTC. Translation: CASSQEGARGYTF.

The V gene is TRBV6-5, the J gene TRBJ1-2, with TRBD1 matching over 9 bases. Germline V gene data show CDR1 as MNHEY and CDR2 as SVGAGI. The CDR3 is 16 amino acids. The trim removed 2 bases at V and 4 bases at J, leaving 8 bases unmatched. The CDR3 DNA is TGTGCCAGCAGTTACGCAATGGGACAGGGAGGCTATGGCTACACCTTC. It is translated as CASSYAMGQGGYGYTF.

CDR3 protein: CASSPWVSAINEKLFF. The CDR3 region has the DNA TGTGCCAGCAGCCCCTGGGTCTCAGCGATTAATGAAAAACTGTTTTTT. The J gene is TRBJ1-4, the V gene TRBV4-2; D is undetermined. The germline V gene encodes CDR1 LGHNA and CDR2 YNFKEQ. V was clipped by 4 bases and J by 4 bases, with 16 bases between them. This CDR3 contains 16 residues.

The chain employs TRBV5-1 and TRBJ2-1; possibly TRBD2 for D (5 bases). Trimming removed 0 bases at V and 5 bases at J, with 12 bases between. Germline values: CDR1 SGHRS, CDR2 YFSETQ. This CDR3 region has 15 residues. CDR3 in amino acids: CASSLDLAPNNEQFF. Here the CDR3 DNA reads TGCGCCAGCAGCTTGGACCTAGCCCCTAACAATGAGCAGTTCTTC.

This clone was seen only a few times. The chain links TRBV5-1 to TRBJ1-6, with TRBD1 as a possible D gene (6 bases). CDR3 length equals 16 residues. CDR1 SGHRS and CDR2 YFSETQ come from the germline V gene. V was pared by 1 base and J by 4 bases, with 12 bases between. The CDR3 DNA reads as TGCGCCAGCAGCTTGACCACAGGGAATTATAATTCACCCCTCCACTTT. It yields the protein CASSLTTGNYNSPLHF.

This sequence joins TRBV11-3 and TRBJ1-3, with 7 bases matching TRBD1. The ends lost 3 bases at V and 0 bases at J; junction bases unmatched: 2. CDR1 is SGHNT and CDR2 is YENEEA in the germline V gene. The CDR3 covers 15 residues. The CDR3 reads CASSLGDSSGNTIYF. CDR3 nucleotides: TGTGCCAGCAGCTTGGGGGACAGCTCTGGAAACACCATATATTTT.

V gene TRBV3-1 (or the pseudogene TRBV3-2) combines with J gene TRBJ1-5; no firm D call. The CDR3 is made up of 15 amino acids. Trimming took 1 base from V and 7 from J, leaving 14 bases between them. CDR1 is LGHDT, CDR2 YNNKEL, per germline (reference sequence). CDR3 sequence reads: CASSQGSLSWQPQHF. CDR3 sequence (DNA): TGTGCCAGCAGCCAAGGGTCCTTGAGTTGGCAGCCCCAGCATTTT.

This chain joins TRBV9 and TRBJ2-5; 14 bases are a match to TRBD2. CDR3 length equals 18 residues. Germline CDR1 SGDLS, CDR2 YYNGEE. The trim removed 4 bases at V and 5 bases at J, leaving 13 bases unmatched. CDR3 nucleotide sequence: TGTGCCAGCAGCCCCAGACTAGCGGGGGGGCCTTCTACGGAGACCCAGTACTTC. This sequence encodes CASSPRLAGGPSTETQYF. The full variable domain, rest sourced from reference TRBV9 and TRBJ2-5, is DSGVTQTPKHLITATGQRVTLRCSPRSGDLSVYWYQQSLDQGLQFLIQYYNGEERAKGNILERFSAQQFPDLHSELNLSSLELGDSALYFCASSPRLAGGPSTETQYFGPGTRLLVL.

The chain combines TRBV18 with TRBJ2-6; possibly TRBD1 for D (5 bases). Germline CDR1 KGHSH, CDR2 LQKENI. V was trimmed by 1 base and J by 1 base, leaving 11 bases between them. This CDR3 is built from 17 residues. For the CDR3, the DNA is TGTGCCAGCTCACCACTGGCAGGGTCATCTGGGGCCAACGTCCTGACTTTC. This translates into CASSPLAGSSGANVLTF.